These 21 T cell receptor beta chains were all obtained from the same sample, sequenced in a study of blood T cells in healthy people across ages. A sample-barcoded 5' primer and a J-beta primer mix were used in a second PCR of about 7 to 12 cycles. TCRdb re-analysed the 5' RACE reads in MiXCR, keeping a single row per CDR3 protein. Counted here are hundreds of thousands of distinct CDR3 sequences, over 40% occurring once; the ten biggest clones make up about 30%. The sample was blood. The source is an elderly man in good health.

This clonotype was seen only once. The V and J genes are TRBV2 and TRBJ1-2; D is possibly TRBD1 (6 bases). The germline V gene encodes CDR1 SNHLY and CDR2 FYNNEI. There are 14 residues in the CDR3. V was cut by 5 bases and J by 0 bases, with 10 bases left in between. The chain's CDR3 is CASSIRGANYGYTF. In nucleotides, the CDR3 is TGTGCCAGCAGTATCAGGGGAGCTAACTATGGCTACACCTTC.

The chain carries TRBV28 and TRBJ1-6; unclear D gene. Trimming shortened V by 2 bases and J by 9 bases, and 11 bases separated the two germline ends. Germline V CDR1 and CDR2: MDHEN, SYDVKM. CDR3 length: 14 residues. DNA for the CDR3: TGTGCCAGCAGTTTACTTCCGACCGGTTCACCCCTCCACTTT. Residues: CASSLLPTGSPLHF.

The chain recombines TRBV6-2 or TRBV6-3 with TRBJ2-2; D tentatively reads TRBD1 or TRBD2 (6 bases each). Germline V gene data show CDR1 as MNHEY and CDR2 as SVGEGT. Trimming took 7 bases from V and 5 from J, leaving 11 bases between them. The CDR3 totals 13 residues. The CDR3 DNA follows: TGTGCCAGCAACAAAGGGGGGACCGGGGAGCTGTTTTTT. Amino acids: CASNKGGTGELFF.

Only a few counts were recorded for this clonotype. The genes are TRBV10-3 and TRBJ2-5, with D perhaps matching TRBD2 (5 bases). Germline-derived CDR1 and CDR2 are ENHRY and SYGVKD. CDR3 length: 12 amino acids. Between the trimmed V and J ends, which lost 8 bases and 1 base, there was a span of 8 bases. The CDR3 bases are TGTGCCATCGCGGGTACCCAAGAGACCCAGTACTTC. It translates to CAIAGTQETQYF.

V usage is TRBV4-3 and J usage is TRBJ2-3; 10 bases align to TRBD2. The CDR3 runs to 17 residues. Per the germline V gene, CDR1 is LGHNA and CDR2 is YSLEER. Unmatched junction bases numbered 7, after V lost 4 bases and J lost 0 bases. The CDR3 protein is CASSPEWTSGSTDTQYF. CDR3 bases: TGCGCCAGCAGCCCAGAATGGACTAGCGGAAGCACAGATACGCAGTATTTT.

The chain carries TRBV27 and TRBJ2-7, with TRBD2 identical over 7 bases. In germline, CDR1 is MNHEY, CDR2 SMNVEV (reference sequence). Unmatched junction bases numbered 13, after V lost 4 bases and J lost 4 bases. The CDR3 consists of 16 residues. The CDR3 region is CASSSAASGRLYEQYF. CDR3 in DNA: TGTGCCAGCAGTTCCGCGGCTAGCGGACGCCTATACGAGCAGTACTTC.

The chain carries TRBV7-3 and TRBJ2-1; a weak D match, TRBD2 (5 bases). V lost 4 bases and J 6 bases, leaving 16 bases between the germline ends. Germline V gives CDR1 SGHTA, CDR2 FQGTGA. The CDR3 spans 15 residues. CDR3 sequence (DNA): TGTGCCAGCAGCTCTAGCAACGCGTTTCCCAATGAGCAGTTCTTC. Protein: CASSSSNAFPNEQFF.

The CDR3 reads CASSLGPRVWGETQYF. CDR3 sequence (DNA): TGCGCCAGCAGCCTGGGACCGAGGGTATGGGGAGAGACCCAGTACTTC. The chain joins TRBV4-3 to TRBJ2-5, with D possibly called TRBD1 or TRBD2 (5 bases each). CDR1 is LGHNA, CDR2 YSLEER, per germline. Trimming stripped 4 bases from V and 4 bases from J, with 19 bases between. This CDR3 has 16 amino acids.

This clonotype was detected many times. This sequence joins TRBV4-1 and TRBJ1-2, with D possibly being TRBD1 (5 bases). The ends were cut back, 2 bases at V and 5 bases at J, with 12 bases in the middle. The CDR3 is 14 residues long. CDR1 and CDR2 (germline): MGHRA, YSYEKL. Here the CDR3 DNA reads TGCGCCAGCAGCCAAATCAGGGATGCGTATGGCTACACCTTC. Protein sequence: CASSQIRDAYGYTF.

With respect to this clonotype: A much larger clone sits a single nucleotide away, making a read error possible. The chain uses TRBV5-1 and TRBJ2-3; D call uncertain. The V end lost 4 bases, the J end lost 6 bases, and 18 bases lay between the germline ends. The germline V gene encodes CDR1 SGHRS and CDR2 YFSETQ. The CDR3 is 15 residues long. For the CDR3, the DNA is TGCGCCAGCAGCCCGAAAGGGATCCGCCAGGATACGCAGTATTTT. It translates to CASSPKGIRQDTQYF.

This clonotype was counted many times. The V gene is TRBV20-1, the J gene TRBJ1-1, with D unclear. Trimming removed 3 bases at V and 6 bases at J, with 11 bases between. CDR1 is DFQATT, CDR2 SNEGSKA, per germline (reference sequence). This CDR3 has 12 amino acids. CDR3 amino acids: CSARFRFAEAFF. CDR3 DNA sequence: TGCAGTGCTAGGTTCAGGTTCGCTGAAGCTTTCTTT.

The V call is TRBV7-2, the J call TRBJ1-2; D remains unclear. This CDR3 contains 14 residues. The germline V gene has CDR1 SGHTA and CDR2 FQGNSA. The ends were cut back, 1 base at V and 8 bases at J, with 14 bases in the middle. Here the CDR3 reads CASSLDAARGGYTF. Here the CDR3 DNA reads TGTGCCAGCAGCTTAGACGCCGCTCGAGGCGGCTACACCTTC.

In this sample, this clonotype turned up a few times. This chain links TRBV19 with TRBJ2-7, with TRBD2 matching 8 bases. From germline, CDR1 is LNHDA and CDR2 SQIVND (reference sequence). The length of the CDR3 is 13 residues. J lost 2 bases, V lost 10 bases, and 7 bases had no gene match. CDR3 sequence reads: CATRGGLPYEQYF. The CDR3 DNA follows: TGTGCCACACGCGGGGGGTTACCCTACGAGCAGTACTTC.

Of note for this clonotype: One junction end disagrees with the germline gene, perhaps due to a read error. The rearrangement uses TRBV28 and TRBJ2-1; no clear D gene. This CDR3 is built from 12 residues. Germline lookup yields CDR1 MDHEN and CDR2 SYDVKM. CDR3 region: CASKVDPNEQFF. CDR3 nucleotide sequence: TGCGCCAGCAAGGTAGACCCAAATGAGCAGTTCTTC.

This clonotype was seen a few times. This chain connects TRBV7-9 to TRBJ2-5; the match to TRBD1 covers 7 bases. V lost 4 bases and J lost 3; bases outside the gene matches: 5. The V gene's germline CDR1 is SEHNR and CDR2 FQNEAQ (reference sequence). CDR3 length equals 14 residues. This chain's CDR3 is CASSSVTGKETQYF. The CDR3 DNA sequence: TGTGCCAGCAGCTCAGTGACAGGGAAAGAGACCCAGTACTTC.

This clonotype showed up just a few times. CDR3 sequence reads: CASSYGGALDTQYF. The CDR3 coding sequence is TGTGCCAGCAGTTACGGGGGGGCGCTTGATACGCAGTATTTT. The chain links TRBV6-6 to TRBJ2-3; TRBD2 is a possible D gene (7 bases). V lost 2 bases to trimming and J lost 6 bases, with 12 bases between them. The CDR3 is 14 amino acids. Germline CDR1 reads MNHNY; CDR2 reads SVGAGI (reference sequence).

The rearrangement joins TRBV5-1 to TRBJ1-6; 10 bases match TRBD1. The CDR3 covers 14 residues. The germline CDR1 and CDR2 sequences are SGHRS and YFSETQ. V lost 7 bases, J lost 6 bases, and 4 bases stayed unmatched. CDR3: CASHRDRGNSPLHF. DNA of the CDR3: TGCGCCAGCCACCGGGACAGGGGTAATTCACCCCTCCACTTT.

This clonotype was seen a few times. The J gene is TRBJ1-1, the V gene TRBV5-1, with D possibly TRBD1 on 6 matching bases. The length of the CDR3 is 15 residues. The germline gives CDR1 SGHRS, CDR2 YFSETQ. V was pared by 4 bases and J by 2 bases, with 15 bases between. The CDR3 coding sequence is TGCGCCAGCAGCCCTTCCGGACAGACTAACACTGAAGCTTTCTTT. The encoded protein is CASSPSGQTNTEAFF.

This clonotype was counted a few times. The chain combines TRBV12-3 or TRBV12-4 with TRBJ2-7; 11 positions match TRBD2. V dropped 5 bases and J dropped 4; count of bases not matched to a gene: 10. CDR3 length: 16 amino acids. CDR3 sequence: CASSPKRLAGRYEQYF. The CDR3 DNA sequence: TGTGCCAGCAGTCCCAAAAGACTAGCGGGGAGATACGAGCAGTACTTC.

This clonotype has only a few counts. One junction end disagrees with the germline gene, perhaps due to a read error. The gene calls are TRBV7-7 and TRBJ2-3; no clear D gene. The CDR3 is 12 amino acids. Germline lookup yields CDR1 SSHAT and CDR2 FNYEAQ (reference sequence). The CDR3 DNA reads TGTGCTAGCAGCAATACGGCAGATACGCAGTATTTT. This codes for CASSNTADTQYF.

This chain uses TRBV5-1 with TRBJ1-1; the D gene is possibly TRBD1 (5 bases). Deletions cut 0 bases from V and 1 base from J, with 10 bases between. The germline gives CDR1 SGHRS, CDR2 YFSETQ. This CDR3 comprises 15 residues. The CDR3, as DNA: TGCGCCAGCAGCTTGGGAGGGGCATCGAACACTGAAGCTTTCTTT. Encoded protein: CASSLGGASNTEAFF.